The 24 T cell receptor beta chains reported below all come from one sample, sequenced in a study of T cell changes during pregnancy in multiple sclerosis. Sequenced by immunoSEQ multiplex PCR; TCRdb stores in-frame clones only, minus some. This table holds 65,000 to 85,000 clones, 92% found once. The sample consisted of CD4+ T cells from peripheral blood mononuclear cells, taken after pregnancy. Receptor source: a female donor with multiple sclerosis, enrolled in a pregnancy study.

The chain joins TRBV7-6 to TRBJ1-1; TRBD1 matches 7 bases. With V trimmed by 2 bases and J by 2 bases, 5 bases remained unmatched. The V gene's germline CDR1 is SGHVS and CDR2 FNYEAQ. The CDR3 sequence is 15 residues long. CDR3 sequence reads: CASSLSGQSNTEAFF. The CDR3 DNA reads as TGTGCCAGCAGCTTATCGGGACAGTCCAACACTGAAGCTTTCTTT.

This rearrangement joins TRBV2 to TRBJ2-1; TRBD2 is a possible D gene (6 bases). With 8 bases removed from V and 2 bases from J, the gap between germline ends came to 13 bases. CDR3 length: 14 amino acids. Germline values: CDR1 SNHLY, CDR2 FYNNEI. CDR3 loop: CASGGVAAYNEQFF. DNA for the CDR3: TGTGCCAGCGGCGGAGTAGCGGCCTACAATGAGCAGTTCTTC. The complete variable domain, with remaining parts taken from reference TRBV2 and TRBJ2-1, reads EPEVTQTPSHQVTQMGQEVILRCVPISNHLYFYWYRQILGQKVEFLVSFYNNEISEKSEIFDDQFSVERPDGSNFTLKIRSTKLEDSAMYFCASGGVAAYNEQFFGPGTRLTVL.

This chain uses TRBV6-5 with TRBJ1-1, with TRBD1 identical over 9 bases. Germline V gene lookup returns CDR1 MNHEY and CDR2 SVGAGI. The V gene end was trimmed by 6 bases and the J gene end by 5 bases; junction bases not matched to a gene: 4. The CDR3 is 13 amino acids. The CDR3 region is CASRRQGGTEAFF. As DNA, the CDR3 is TGTGCCAGCAGACGACAGGGGGGAACTGAAGCTTTCTTT.

The J gene is TRBJ2-7, the V gene TRBV6-5; TRBD1 matches at 9 bases. Trimming cost V 7 bases and J 2 bases; bases outside gene matches: 3. This CDR3 contains 13 residues. Germline V gene data show CDR1 as MNHEY and CDR2 as SVGAGI. CDR3 nucleotides: TGTGCCAGCACCCGGACAGGGGCCTACGAGCAGTACTTC. This encodes CASTRTGAYEQYF.

This chain joins TRBV18 and TRBJ1-3, with D perhaps matching TRBD1 (5 bases). Trimming took off 4 bases at V and 2 bases at J, with 18 bases between the two ends. Per germline, CDR1 KGHSH and CDR2 LQKENI. The CDR3 has 17 amino acids. The CDR3 reads CASSLTQTVVAGNTIYF. In DNA, the CDR3 is TGTGCCAGCTCACTCACCCAGACAGTGGTCGCTGGAAACACCATATATTTT.

The chain recombines TRBV5-1 with TRBJ1-1, with D possibly matching TRBD1 (6 bases). The CDR3 totals 17 residues. The germline gives CDR1 SGHRS, CDR2 YFSETQ. V lost 2 bases and J 3 bases, leaving 20 bases between the germline ends. The CDR3 loop is CASSFGRDTVGHTEAFF. CDR3 DNA: TGCGCCAGCAGCTTCGGTCGGGACACCGTGGGGCACACTGAAGCTTTCTTT.

The chain joins TRBV7-9 to TRBJ1-2; D is possibly TRBD1 (6 bases). CDR3 size: 15 residues. CDR1 is SEHNR and CDR2 is FQNEAQ in the germline V gene (reference sequence). The V end lost 4 bases, the J end lost 8 bases, and 20 bases lay between the germline ends. The CDR3 coding sequence is TGTGCCAGCAGCTATCCTTCGGGGGGGGCGGAAGGCTACACCTTC. Its protein is CASSYPSGGAEGYTF.

The chain has TRBV7-6 and TRBJ1-2, with a weak D call TRBD1 (6 bases). Germline assignment: CDR1 SGHVS and CDR2 FNYEAQ. V lost 4 bases and J lost 4, with 10 bases in between. This CDR3 has 13 residues. The CDR3 sequence is CASSSRGLYGYTF. The CDR3 nucleotides read TGTGCCAGCAGCTCGCGGGGGCTCTATGGCTACACCTTC.

This chain links TRBV28 with TRBJ1-4; D perhaps matches TRBD1 (6 bases). This CDR3 spans 15 amino acids. Trimming removed 5 bases from V and 2 bases from J, with 12 bases in between. Germline CDR1 reads MDHEN; CDR2 reads SYDVKM. CDR3 nucleotide sequence: TGTGCCAGCAGTGTAACAGGGTTGACTAATGAAAAACTGTTTTTT. This translates into CASSVTGLTNEKLFF.

The rearrangement joins TRBV5-1 to TRBJ2-7; 8 bases agree with TRBD2. V lost 3 bases and J lost 6; bases outside the gene matches: 14. Germline CDR1 is SGHRS and CDR2 is YFSETQ. This CDR3 spans 16 amino acids. In nucleotides, the CDR3 is TGCGCCAGCAGCTGGACGGGAAGCGGGAGTAATGGCGAGCAGTACTTC. Translating gives CASSWTGSGSNGEQYF.

J is TRBJ2-2 and V is TRBV5-1; TRBD1 aligns across 7 bases. CDR3 length: 15 amino acids. Germline loops: CDR1 SGHRS, CDR2 YFSETQ. V trimming: 2 bases; J trimming: 1 base; junction bases outside the gene matches: 2. The CDR3 region has the DNA TGCGCCAGCAGCTTAGACAGGGTGAACACCGGGGAGCTGTTTTTT. Amino acid sequence: CASSLDRVNTGELFF. The complete variable domain, with remaining parts taken from reference TRBV5-1 and TRBJ2-2, reads KAGVTQTPRYLIKTRGQQVTLSCSPISGHRSVSWYQQTPGQGLQFLFEYFSETQRNKGNFPGRFSGRQFSNSRSEMNVSTLELGDSALYLCASSLDRVNTGELFFGEGSRLTVL.

The chain links TRBV28 to TRBJ2-7; TRBD2 is a possible D gene (5 bases). CDR1 and CDR2 (germline): MDHEN, SYDVKM. The CDR3 length is 14 residues. Trimming removed 3 bases from V and 6 bases from J, with 15 bases in between. This chain's CDR3 is CASSLLAGKSEQYF. The CDR3 DNA is TGTGCCAGCAGTTTGCTAGCCGGGAAGAGCGAGCAGTACTTC.

The V call is TRBV18, the J call TRBJ1-3, with 8 nucleotides matching TRBD1. The CDR3 extends over 15 amino acids. Germline V gene data show CDR1 as KGHSH and CDR2 as LQKENI. V trimming: 6 bases; J trimming: 2 bases; junction bases outside the gene matches: 6. In nucleotides, the CDR3 is TGTGCCAGCTCTCTCCAGGGGGCAACTGGAAACACCATATATTTT. It encodes CASSLQGATGNTIYF.

J is TRBJ1-4 and V is TRBV9; D ambiguous. V was pared by 0 bases and J by 5 bases, with 11 bases between. Looked up from germline, CDR1 is SGDLS and CDR2 is YYNGEE. CDR3 length: 15 residues. The CDR3 protein is CASSVGGSGNEKLFF. CDR3 DNA sequence: TGTGCCAGCAGCGTAGGTGGCAGCGGGAATGAAAAACTGTTTTTT.

The chain carries TRBV6-5 and TRBJ2-3; 11 bases fit TRBD2. From germline, CDR1 is MNHEY and CDR2 SVGAGI. V shed 6 bases, J shed 12 bases, and the junction held 5 bases outside the gene matches. The CDR3 covers 12 residues. CDR3 loop: CASSKLAGAQYF. CDR3 bases: TGTGCCAGCAGCAAACTAGCGGGAGCTCAGTATTTT.

The chain has TRBV10-3 and TRBJ2-2; D not certain. The CDR3 length is 12 residues. The V gene's germline CDR1 is ENHRY and CDR2 SYGVKD. Trimming left V 4 bases short and J 3 bases short, with 3 bases between. DNA for the CDR3: TGTGCCATCAGTGCGGACACCGGGGAGCTGTTTTTT. Translating it yields CAISADTGELFF.

V is TRBV5-1 and J is TRBJ2-7; tentative D call: TRBD2 (5 bases). The V end was cut by 2 bases, the J end by 6 bases, with 9 bases between. The CDR3 covers 12 residues. CDR1 and CDR2 from the germline V gene are SGHRS and YFSETQ. The CDR3 region is CASSFAAGEQYF. The CDR3 DNA reads TGCGCCAGCAGCTTCGCGGCGGGCGAGCAGTACTTC.

This sequence joins TRBV10-3 and TRBJ2-7; TRBD2 might be the D (6 bases). Germline CDR1 is ENHRY and CDR2 is SYGVKD. Trimming stripped 11 bases from V and 5 bases from J, with 28 bases between. The CDR3 runs 16 residues. As DNA, the CDR3 is TGTGCCGCCCGTGGGCGGGGAGAGGGGCTGTTGGACGAGCAGTACTTC. Translating it yields CAARGRGEGLLDEQYF.

The chain couples TRBV7-3 to TRBJ2-7; tentatively, D is TRBD2 (6 bases). V was cut by 2 bases and J by 6 bases, with 11 bases left in between. CDR3 length: 13 residues. In germline, CDR1 is SGHTA, CDR2 FQGTGA. The CDR3 coding sequence is TGTGCCAGCAGCTTAGGACACGGGGGCGAGCAGTACTTC. Translation gives CASSLGHGGEQYF.

This chain uses TRBV28 with TRBJ1-1, with a weak D call TRBD1 (5 bases). This CDR3 has 16 amino acids. Germline V gene sequence: CDR1 MDHEN, CDR2 SYDVKM. Trimming removed 3 bases from V and 0 bases from J, with 14 bases in between. Here the CDR3 DNA reads TGTGCCAGCAGTTTTCGCGGGGCGCCCATGAACACTGAAGCTTTCTTT. This sequence encodes CASSFRGAPMNTEAFF.

V and J are TRBV5-5 and TRBJ1-3, with TRBD1 as a possible D gene (5 bases). The V and J ends lost 5 bases and 0 bases respectively, with 12 bases between them. This CDR3 contains 15 residues. Germline assignment: CDR1 SGHKS and CDR2 YYEKEE (reference sequence). CDR3 residues: CASRPDRYSGNTIYF. Here the CDR3 DNA reads TGTGCCAGCAGGCCCGACAGATACTCTGGAAACACCATATATTTT.

The chain joins TRBV5-1 to TRBJ2-5, with 10 bases identical to TRBD1. After removal of 4 bases from V and 4 bases from J, the junction contained 13 bases not matched to a gene. Germline V gene data show CDR1 as SGHRS and CDR2 as YFSETQ. The CDR3 is made up of 17 amino acids. The CDR3 loop is CASSSVGQGRVGETQYF. CDR3 DNA sequence: TGCGCCAGCAGCAGTGTGGGACAGGGGAGGGTAGGAGAGACCCAGTACTTC.

V usage is TRBV7-3 and J usage is TRBJ2-1; 12 nucleotides match TRBD2. V dropped 5 bases and J dropped 6; count of bases not matched to a gene: 5. Germline V lookup: CDR1 SGHTA, CDR2 FQGTGA. The CDR3 totals 15 residues. CDR3 sequence reads: CASSPGLAGTNEQFF. The CDR3 DNA follows: TGTGCCAGCAGCCCAGGACTAGCGGGGACCAATGAGCAGTTCTTC.

The chain uses TRBV18 and TRBJ2-2, with D perhaps matching TRBD1 (5 bases). The germline V gene encodes CDR1 KGHSH and CDR2 LQKENI. Trimming removed 3 bases at V and 15 bases at J, with 11 bases between. This CDR3 is built from 11 residues. CDR3 sequence (DNA): TGTGCCAGCTCACCGAAGGACAAGATGTTTTTT. Its translation is CASSPKDKMFF.